This passage covers 30 T cell receptor beta chains from one sample sequenced in a study of blood T cell repertoires in COVID-19. Here immunoSEQ multiplex PCR was the method, and the copy in TCRdb shows in-frame clones only, minus some. The sample carries about 200,000 clones, 80% to 90% recorded once. The specimen sequenced was peripheral blood. These receptors all stem from an elderly woman with acute or convalescent COVID-19.

The chain uses TRBV5-5 and TRBJ1-3; TRBD1 matches at 8 bases. The germline V gene has CDR1 SGHKS and CDR2 YYEKEE (reference sequence). The V gene end was trimmed by 2 bases and the J gene end by 16 bases; junction bases not matched to a gene: 14. CDR3 length: 14 residues. CDR3 DNA: TGTGCCAGCAGCTTTGGACAGGGAGGGGCCTCACCGTATTTT. Translating it yields CASSFGQGGASPYF.

V and J are TRBV25-1 and TRBJ1-2; D remains ambiguous. V was clipped by 5 bases and J by 4 bases, with 14 bases between them. Germline V gives CDR1 MGHDK, CDR2 SYGVNS. CDR3 length: 14 amino acids. The CDR3 coding sequence is TGTGCCAGCAGTTCGGGGAAGCCCCCCTATGGCTACACCTTC. It translates to CASSSGKPPYGYTF.

The chain recombines TRBV27 with TRBJ2-7; D gene unclear. The CDR3 is 12 amino acids. V lost 8 bases, J lost 3 bases, and 11 bases lay in between. Germline V gene data show CDR1 as MNHEY and CDR2 as SMNVEV (reference sequence). In DNA form, the CDR3 reads TGTGCCAGCGGAGCCAGAGGCTACGAGCAGTACTTC. As protein: CASGARGYEQYF.

The genes are TRBV19 and TRBJ1-5; D remains unclear. The germline V and J ends were trimmed by 3 bases and 2 bases, with 11 bases remaining between them. The CDR3 is 15 amino acids. Germline assignment: CDR1 LNHDA and CDR2 SQIVND (reference sequence). For the CDR3, the DNA is TGTGCCAGTAGTATCTTAGAACGAGGCAATCAGCCCCAGCATTTT. It codes for CASSILERGNQPQHF.

The chain combines TRBV10-1 with TRBJ2-1; a weak D match, TRBD2 (6 bases). The V gene lost 4 bases and the J gene lost 0 bases, with 22 bases spanning the gap. The germline V gene encodes CDR1 WNHNN and CDR2 SYGVQD (reference sequence). The CDR3 contains 19 residues. CDR3 loop: CASSGETRPGVSSYNEQFF. The CDR3 DNA reads TGCGCCAGCAGTGGTGAGACTAGGCCTGGAGTAAGCTCCTACAATGAGCAGTTCTTC.

This clone has more than one count but fewer than ten. This chain connects TRBV11-3 to TRBJ2-1; 14 bases align to TRBD2. With V trimmed by 5 bases and J by 7 bases, 7 bases remained unmatched. This CDR3 spans 16 amino acids. Germline values: CDR1 SGHNT, CDR2 YENEEA. The chain's CDR3 is CASSAPGTSGSNEQFF. CDR3 nucleotide sequence: TGTGCCAGCAGCGCACCCGGGACTAGCGGGAGTAATGAGCAGTTCTTC.

This clone was counted only a few times. V gene TRBV7-9 combines with J gene TRBJ1-1; D not resolved. In germline, CDR1 is SEHNR, CDR2 FQNEAQ (reference sequence). The V end was cut by 5 bases, the J end by 11 bases, with 12 bases between. CDR3 length: 11 residues. This CDR3 reads CASSQKIGAFF. CDR3 nucleotide sequence: TGTGCCAGCAGCCAGAAAATCGGGGCTTTCTTT.

The chain joins TRBV7-2 to TRBJ2-7; TRBD2 might be the D (6 bases). CDR1 is SGHTA and CDR2 is FQGNSA in the germline V gene. The CDR3 consists of 15 residues. Trimming pared 0 bases from V and 0 bases from J, leaving 9 bases between. The CDR3 sequence: CASSLAGGPSYEQYF. The CDR3, as DNA: TGTGCCAGCAGCTTAGCGGGAGGTCCCTCCTACGAGCAGTACTTC. Using reference TRBV7-2 and TRBJ2-7 for the parts outside the CDR3, the full variable domain is GAGVSQSPSNKVTEKGKDVELRCDPISGHTALYWYRQSLGQGLEFLIYFQGNSAPDKSGLPSDRFSAERTGGSVSTLTIQRTQQEDSAVYLCASSLAGGPSYEQYFGPGTRLTVT.

V gene TRBV2 combines with J gene TRBJ1-5; 7 nucleotides line up with TRBD1. The junction had 6 bases not matched to a gene; V was cut back by 5 bases and J by 5 bases. The CDR3 consists of 14 residues. Germline V CDR1 and CDR2: SNHLY, FYNNEI. The CDR3 loop is CASSRDREDQPQHF. The CDR3 nucleotides read TGTGCCAGCAGTAGGGACAGAGAAGATCAGCCCCAGCATTTT.

This clone was detected once. The V gene is TRBV9, the J gene TRBJ1-2; D not resolved. V lost 8 bases and J 0 bases, leaving 5 bases between the germline ends. The length of the CDR3 is 11 residues. The germline gives CDR1 SGDLS, CDR2 YYNGEE. Written as DNA, the CDR3 is TGTGCCAGACAGACTAACTATGGCTACACCTTC. Protein sequence: CARQTNYGYTF.

In its sample, this clone was seen a few times. The chain carries TRBV27 and TRBJ1-1, with unresolved D. Germline values: CDR1 MNHEY, CDR2 SMNVEV (reference sequence). The CDR3 runs to 16 residues. The germline V and J ends were trimmed by 3 bases and 4 bases, with 18 bases remaining between them. For the CDR3, the DNA is TGTGCCAGCAGTTTGCGGGATCCCCCTTGGGGCACTGAAGCTTTCTTT. Translation gives CASSLRDPPWGTEAFF.

This clone appeared once. The chain uses TRBV24-1 and TRBJ1-1; 10 nucleotides line up with TRBD1. After removal of 3 bases from V and 5 bases from J, the junction contained 5 bases not matched to a gene. CDR3 size: 15 residues. The germline gives CDR1 KGHDR, CDR2 SFDVKD. The DNA for the CDR3 is TGTGCCACCAGTGATCTGGACAGGGGGGGTACTGAAGCTTTCTTT. Its translation is CATSDLDRGGTEAFF.

The V and J genes are TRBV19 and TRBJ1-2, with 9 bases aligning to TRBD1. V trimming: 4 bases; J trimming: 4 bases; junction bases outside the gene matches: 10. The V gene's germline CDR1 is LNHDA and CDR2 SQIVND (reference sequence). The CDR3 loop spans 16 amino acids. The chain's CDR3 is CASSTRGTGTSYGYTF. The CDR3 DNA reads TGTGCCAGTAGTACCAGGGGGACAGGGACAAGCTATGGCTACACCTTC.

As DNA, the CDR3 is TGCGCCAGCAGCTTGGGACTGCGCGAGCAGTACTTC. This gives the protein CASSLGLREQYF. The chain recombines TRBV5-1 with TRBJ2-7; D gene unclear. Between the trimmed V and J ends, which lost 0 bases and 6 bases, there was a span of 7 bases. The CDR3 contains 12 residues. Germline V gene lookup returns CDR1 SGHRS and CDR2 YFSETQ.

This clone was recorded once. The chain recombines TRBV5-4 with TRBJ2-5, with D perhaps TRBD1 (8 bases). V was trimmed by 0 bases and J by 3 bases, leaving 12 bases between them. The V gene's germline CDR1 is SGHNT and CDR2 YYREEE (reference sequence). The CDR3 extends over 15 amino acids. CDR3 loop: CASSLETGGEETQYF. Here the CDR3 DNA reads TGTGCCAGCAGCTTGGAAACAGGGGGGGAAGAGACCCAGTACTTC.

The chain recombines TRBV27 with TRBJ1-1; D is perhaps TRBD1 (5 bases). The CDR3 loop spans 12 amino acids. CDR1 is MNHEY, CDR2 SMNVEV, per germline (reference sequence). Trimming took off 11 bases at V and 2 bases at J, with 12 bases between the two ends. The CDR3 loop reads CAGDSFNTEAFF. The CDR3 nucleotides are TGTGCCGGAGACAGTTTCAACACTGAAGCTTTCTTT.

This clone was observed a single time. The rearrangement joins TRBV4-3 to TRBJ1-4; D not certain. CDR1 is LGHNA and CDR2 is YSLEER in the germline V gene. V was trimmed by 4 bases and J by 6 bases, leaving 9 bases between them. The CDR3 spans 13 residues. The CDR3 loop reads CASSLIRDEKLFF. Written as DNA, the CDR3 is TGCGCCAGCAGCCTAATACGGGATGAAAAACTGTTTTTT.

This chain uses TRBV5-1 with TRBJ2-1; 7 nucleotides align to TRBD2. The CDR3 runs to 13 residues. Germline V lookup: CDR1 SGHRS, CDR2 YFSETQ. After removal of 5 bases from V and 4 bases from J, the junction contained 3 bases not matched to a gene. In nucleotides, the CDR3 is TGCGCCAGCAGAAGCGGGACGTACAATGAGCAGTTCTTC. As protein: CASRSGTYNEQFF.

The V call is TRBV5-1, the J call TRBJ2-1, with 9 positions matching TRBD2. CDR3 length: 15 amino acids. With 0 bases clipped from V and 6 bases from J, the junction kept 4 bases outside the gene matches. CDR1 and CDR2 from the germline V gene are SGHRS and YFSETQ. The DNA for the CDR3 is TGCGCCAGCAGCTTGGCTAGCGGGACTGTCAATGAGCAGTTCTTC. Protein product: CASSLASGTVNEQFF.

This clone was counted between two and nine times. Its ends do not fully match the called genes, so a read error is possible. The rearrangement uses TRBV7-7 and TRBJ2-3; 10 nucleotides agree with TRBD2. The CDR3 totals 15 residues. CDR1 is SSHAT and CDR2 is FNYEAQ in the germline V gene (reference sequence). CDR3 sequence (DNA): TGTGCTAGCAGCTTAGGGCTAGCGGGGGTAGATACGCAGTATTTT. Translating gives CASSLGLAGVDTQYF.

The chain joins TRBV10-1 to TRBJ2-3; TRBD2 agrees at 11 bases. The length of the CDR3 is 16 residues. The V gene end was trimmed by 2 bases and the J gene end by 8 bases; junction bases not matched to a gene: 9. The V gene's germline CDR1 is WNHNN and CDR2 SYGVQD (reference sequence). The DNA for the CDR3 is TGCGCCAGCAGTGAGATCCCTGGACTAGCGGGCCCTACGCAGTATTTT. It specifies CASSEIPGLAGPTQYF.

A note on this clone: A junction end diverges from the germline sequence, so it may reflect a read error. V and J are TRBV9 and TRBJ2-2; 11 nucleotides match TRBD2. Germline V gives CDR1 SGDLS, CDR2 YYNGEE. This CDR3 is built from 15 residues. CDR3 in amino acids: CLGWGLADNTGELFF. CDR3 DNA: TGCCTAGGGTGGGGACTAGCGGATAACACCGGGGAGCTGTTTTTT.

In this sample, this clone turned up a few times. This sequence joins TRBV29-1 and TRBJ2-7, with 9 bases that match TRBD1. Germline V gene sequence: CDR1 SQVTM, CDR2 ANQGSEA. There are 13 residues in the CDR3. The junction had 6 bases not matched to a gene; V was cut back by 6 bases and J by 3 bases. Here the CDR3 reads CSVLTGGDYEQYF. The CDR3 DNA reads TGCAGCGTGTTGACAGGGGGAGACTACGAGCAGTACTTC.

This clone was observed once. This chain connects TRBV28 to TRBJ2-1; a weak D match, TRBD2 (5 bases). This CDR3 is built from 18 residues. Trimming pared 5 bases from V and 0 bases from J, leaving 20 bases between. CDR1 and CDR2 (germline): MDHEN, SYDVKM. In DNA, the CDR3 is TGTGCCAGCAGTCGATCCTTCCTGGGAGCGGCCTCCTACAATGAGCAGTTCTTC. This encodes CASSRSFLGAASYNEQFF.

The chain is built from TRBV6-5 and TRBJ1-5; a possible D gene is TRBD1 (6 bases). Trimming took 8 bases from V and 0 from J, leaving 14 bases between them. This CDR3 is 15 amino acids long. Germline CDR1 and CDR2: MNHEY and SVGAGI. CDR3 in amino acids: CASSGQQNSNQPQHF. In DNA form, the CDR3 reads TGTGCCAGCTCCGGACAGCAAAATAGCAATCAGCCCCAGCATTTT.

The chain recombines TRBV6-2 or TRBV6-3 with TRBJ2-7; 8 bases fit TRBD1. Germline V gene data show CDR1 as MNHEY and CDR2 as SVGEGT. With V trimmed by 4 bases and J by 6 bases, 11 bases remained unmatched. The CDR3 spans 15 residues. CDR3: CASSSPRTGHSEQYF. CDR3 in DNA: TGTGCCAGCAGTTCTCCCAGGACAGGGCATTCCGAGCAGTACTTC.

V is TRBV30 and J is TRBJ1-2, with 9 bases matching TRBD1. This CDR3 is built from 12 residues. V was clipped by 7 bases and J by 7 bases; unmatched bases: 7. Germline loops: CDR1 GTSNPN, CDR2 SVGIG (reference sequence). CDR3 region: CASNRDRVGYTF. The CDR3 region has the DNA TGTGCCTCCAACCGGGACAGGGTTGGCTACACCTTC.

With respect to this clone: This sample also contains other DNA sequences that code for the same CDR3. The chain combines TRBV5-1 with TRBJ1-1, with TRBD1 identical over 8 bases. The J segment lost 4 bases and the V segment lost 2 bases, leaving 1 base of the junction unmatched. This CDR3 has 13 amino acids. CDR1 is SGHRS, CDR2 YFSETQ, per germline. CDR3 protein: CASSLTGGTEAFF. The CDR3 DNA reads as TGCGCCAGCAGCTTAACAGGGGGCACTGAAGCTTTCTTT.

This chain joins TRBV6-2 or TRBV6-3 and TRBJ2-3; 14 bases align to TRBD2. There are 18 residues in the CDR3. Germline V gives CDR1 MNHEY, CDR2 SVGEGT. Trimming removed 2 bases from V and 3 bases from J; junction bases left unmatched: 7. Here the CDR3 DNA reads TGTGCCAGCAGTTACCGACTAGCGGGAGGGCCGGGGACAGATACGCAGTATTTT. It is translated as CASSYRLAGGPGTDTQYF.

The V call is TRBV7-3, the J call TRBJ1-1; D is unclear. The germline CDR1 and CDR2 sequences are SGHTA and FQGTGA. The CDR3 runs to 14 residues. V lost 2 bases, J lost 8 bases, and 15 bases lay in between. CDR3 amino acids: CASSLFEGLREAFF. CDR3 coding DNA: TGTGCCAGCAGCTTATTCGAGGGCTTAAGGGAAGCTTTCTTT.